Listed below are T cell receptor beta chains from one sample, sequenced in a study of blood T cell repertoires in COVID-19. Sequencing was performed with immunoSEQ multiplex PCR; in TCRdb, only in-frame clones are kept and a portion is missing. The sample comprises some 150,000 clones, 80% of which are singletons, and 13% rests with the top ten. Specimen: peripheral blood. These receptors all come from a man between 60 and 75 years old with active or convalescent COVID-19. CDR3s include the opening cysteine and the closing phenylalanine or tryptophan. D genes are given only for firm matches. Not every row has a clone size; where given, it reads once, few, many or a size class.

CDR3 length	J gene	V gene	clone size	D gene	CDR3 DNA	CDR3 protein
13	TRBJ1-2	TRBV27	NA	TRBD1	TGTGCCAGCAGGACACAGGGGGCGCGTGGCTACACCTTC	CASRTQGARGYTF
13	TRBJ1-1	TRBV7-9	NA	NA	TGTGCCAGCAGCTTATTACAGGACACTGAAGCTTTCTTT	CASSLLQDTEAFF
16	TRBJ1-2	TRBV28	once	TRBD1	TGTGCCAGCAGACTATCAACGGGGACAGGGAAATATGGCTACACCTTC	CASRLSTGTGKYGYTF
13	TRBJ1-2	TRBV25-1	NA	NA	TGTGCCAGCAGTTCTAGAGCCGCCTTTGGCTACACCTTC	CASSSRAAFGYTF
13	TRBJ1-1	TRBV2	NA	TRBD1	TGTGCCAGCAGCTCTACAGGGGGCCAAGGGGCTTTCTTT	CASSSTGGQGAFF
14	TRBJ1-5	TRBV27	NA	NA	TGTGCCAGCAGTTTTACAGGGCCTAATCAGCCCCAGCATTTT	CASSFTGPNQPQHF
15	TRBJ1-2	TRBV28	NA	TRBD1	TGTGCCAGCAGATGGGGACAGGGGGGAAACTATGGCTACACCTTC	CASRWGQGGNYGYTF
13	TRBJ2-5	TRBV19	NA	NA	TGTGCCAGTAGTAGGGCCGAGAAGGAGACCCAGTACTTC	CASSRAEKETQYF
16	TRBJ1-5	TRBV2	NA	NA	TGTGCCAGCAGTGGCGGGGGCCCCTCATTTAATCAGCCCCAGCATTTT	CASSGGGPSFNQPQHF
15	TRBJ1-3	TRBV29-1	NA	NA	TGCAGCGTGGGGCAGGGAGGACCCTCTGGAAACACCATATATTTT	CSVGQGGPSGNTIYF
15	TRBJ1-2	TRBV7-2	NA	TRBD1	TGTGCCAGCAGCTTAGCGGGGACAGGGGAAAGTGGCTACACCTTC	CASSLAGTGESGYTF
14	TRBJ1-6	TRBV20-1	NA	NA	TGCAGTGCTAGTGGGGTGCAGGAAAATTCACCCCTCCACTTT	CSASGVQENSPLHF
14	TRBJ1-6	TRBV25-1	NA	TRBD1	TGTGCCAGCCGCGGACAGGGGGAAAATTCACCCCTCCACTTT	CASRGQGENSPLHF
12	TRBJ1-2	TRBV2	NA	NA	TGTGCCGGATCGGCCAGGGCCGGAGGCTACACCTTC	CAGSARAGGYTF
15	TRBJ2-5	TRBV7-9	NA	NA	TGTGCCAGCAGCTCCCCAGGATTGCGTCAAGAGACCCAGTACTTC	CASSSPGLRQETQYF
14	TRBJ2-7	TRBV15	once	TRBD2	TGTGCCACCAGCAGAGATTGGGGGGGGTACGAGCAGTACTTC	CATSRDWGGYEQYF
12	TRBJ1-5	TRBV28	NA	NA	TGTGCCACTCAGGGCGTTGATCAGCCCCAGCATTTT	CATQGVDQPQHF
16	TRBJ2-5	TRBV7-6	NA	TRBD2	TGTGCCAGCAGCTCACAGCGGGGAGACCTCTCAGAGACCCAGTACTTC	CASSSQRGDLSETQYF
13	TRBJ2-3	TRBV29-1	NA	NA	TGCAGCGTTGTAGCGACTAGCACAGATACGCAGTATTTT	CSVVATSTDTQYF
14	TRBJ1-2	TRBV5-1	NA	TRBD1	TGCGCCAGCAGCCCTACCGGACAGGCCTATGGCTACACCTTC	CASSPTGQAYGYTF
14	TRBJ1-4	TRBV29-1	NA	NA	TGCAGCGTTGCTTTCGGGGGATCTAATGAAAAACTGTTTTTT	CSVAFGGSNEKLFF
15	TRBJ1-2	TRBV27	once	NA	TGTGCCAGCAGTCCCCCCGGGAGGGGGGCCAATGGCTACACCTTC	CASSPPGRGANGYTF
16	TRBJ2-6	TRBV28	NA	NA	TGTGCCACGAGGGAGCTGGGCTACTCTGGGGCCAACGTCCTGACTTTC	CATRELGYSGANVLTF
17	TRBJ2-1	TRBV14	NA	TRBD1	TGTGCCAGCAGCCACCGAGGGACAGGGGCCTTTACATCTGAGCAGTTCTTC	CASSHRGTGAFTSEQFF
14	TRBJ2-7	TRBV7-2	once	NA	TGTGCCAGCAGCCACCCGAGGCAAGGATTGGAGCAGTACTTC	CASSHPRQGLEQYF
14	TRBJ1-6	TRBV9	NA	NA	TGTGCCAGCAGCCCCAACAGGGAGGGATCACCCCTCCACTTT	CASSPNREGSPLHF
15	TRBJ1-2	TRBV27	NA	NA	TGTGCCAGCAGTCCACCCCGGGGGGCAGGCTATGGCTACACCTTC	CASSPPRGAGYGYTF
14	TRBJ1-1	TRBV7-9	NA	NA	TGTGCCAGCAGCCCCCTGACAGGCCAAAGGGGGGCTTTCTTT	CASSPLTGQRGAFF
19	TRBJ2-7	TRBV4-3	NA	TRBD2	TGCGCCAGCAGCCAAGATCCGGGAGGCCCAGACTACCAGACCTACGAGCAGTACTTC	CASSQDPGGPDYQTYEQYF
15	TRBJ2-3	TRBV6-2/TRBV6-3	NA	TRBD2	TGTGCCAGCAGTTTAGCGGGAGGGAGCACAGATACGCAGTATTTT	CASSLAGGSTDTQYF
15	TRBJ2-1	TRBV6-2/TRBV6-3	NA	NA	TGTGCCAGCAGTTACGGGGATGGTAGCGGCAATGAGCAGTTCTTC	CASSYGDGSGNEQFF
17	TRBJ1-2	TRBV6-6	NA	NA	TGTGCCAGCAGTCCCGCCCCAAGACGGGGTCCTAACTATGGCTACACCTTC	CASSPAPRRGPNYGYTF
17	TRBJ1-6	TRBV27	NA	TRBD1	TGTGCCAGCAGTTTCGTCTCAGGGGGAGCCTATAATTCACCCCTCCACTTT	CASSFVSGGAYNSPLHF
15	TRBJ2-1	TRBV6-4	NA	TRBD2	TGTGCCAGCAGCCGACTAGCGGGAGGGATCGATGAGCAGTTCTTC	CASSRLAGGIDEQFF
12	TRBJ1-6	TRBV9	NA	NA	TGTGCCAGCAGCCGGGGAGGGAATCCCCTCCACTTT	CASSRGGNPLHF
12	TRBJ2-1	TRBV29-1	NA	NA	TGCAGCGTTGACCCTGGGGCGAATGAGCAGTTCTTC	CSVDPGANEQFF
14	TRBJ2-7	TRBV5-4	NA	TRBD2	TGTGCCAGCAGCCCGGGGACTAGCGCGTACGAGCAGTACTTC	CASSPGTSAYEQYF
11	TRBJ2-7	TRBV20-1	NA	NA	TGCACTTTGAGGGTCAGCGGCGAGCAGTACTTC	CTLRVSGEQYF
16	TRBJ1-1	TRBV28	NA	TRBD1	TGTGCCAGCAGCGGGACAGGGGGGATACCGAACACTGAAGCTTTCTTT	CASSGTGGIPNTEAFF
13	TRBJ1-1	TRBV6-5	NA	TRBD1	TGTGCCAGCAGTTCGAACAGGGGACCGGGGGCTTTCTTT	CASSSNRGPGAFF
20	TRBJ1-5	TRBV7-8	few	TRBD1	TGTGCCAGCAGCCCATTCCCCTTTGACAGGGGGCGCCTTGGCAATCAGCCCCAGCATTTT	CASSPFPFDRGRLGNQPQHF
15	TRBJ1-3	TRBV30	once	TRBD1	TGTGCCTGGAGAAACAGGGGATACTCTGGAAACACCATATATTTT	CAWRNRGYSGNTIYF
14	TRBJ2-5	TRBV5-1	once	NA	TGCGCCAGCAGCTTTTTTGGGTCTAGAGAGACCCAGTACTTC	CASSFFGSRETQYF
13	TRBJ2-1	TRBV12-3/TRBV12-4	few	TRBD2	TGTGCCAGCAGTTTAGGGACTAGTTATGAGCAGTTCTTC	CASSLGTSYEQFF
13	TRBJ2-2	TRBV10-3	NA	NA	TGTGCCCTCTCGACTGGGAACACCGGGGAGCTGTTTTTT	CALSTGNTGELFF
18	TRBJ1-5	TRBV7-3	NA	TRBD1	TGTGCCAGCAGCGCCCTGGACAGGAAAAGGCTTGGCAATCAGCCCCAGCATTTT	CASSALDRKRLGNQPQHF